These 9 T cell receptor beta chains originate from one sample sequenced in a study of cytomegalovirus exposure and HLA in healthy donors. In the PCR, 60 Vbeta and 13 Jbeta primers were used. The repertoire was sequenced with immunoSEQ multiplex PCR; TCRdb's copy has only in-frame clones and lacks some. This listing includes some 120,000 clones. The sequencing input was PBMCs. These receptors were taken from a man between 18 and 29 years old in good health and CMV-seronegative.

The V and J genes are TRBV6-6 and TRBJ2-7; D gene unclear. The length of the CDR3 is 12 residues. Trimming took 2 bases from V and 7 from J, leaving 9 bases between them. The germline V gene has CDR1 MNHNY and CDR2 SVGAGI (reference sequence). In DNA form, the CDR3 reads TGTGCCAGCAGTTACGGCCAAACGGAGCAGTACTTC. Its translation: CASSYGQTEQYF.

The rearrangement uses TRBV2 and TRBJ2-1; 14 positions agree with TRBD2. This CDR3 contains 15 residues. V shed 6 bases, J shed 15 bases, and the junction held 13 bases outside the gene matches. The germline V gene has CDR1 SNHLY and CDR2 FYNNEI. The CDR3 DNA sequence: TGTGCCAGCAGCGATCGGACTAGCGGGGGGCCAGAGGCGTTCTTC. This sequence encodes CASSDRTSGGPEAFF. The variable domain in full, with the rest retrieved from reference TRBV2 and TRBJ2-1, is EPEVTQTPSHQVTQMGQEVILRCVPISNHLYFYWYRQILGQKVEFLVSFYNNEISEKSEIFDDQFSVERPDGSNFTLKIRSTKLEDSAMYFCASSDRTSGGPEAFFGPGTRLTVL.

V usage is TRBV6-5 and J usage is TRBJ1-5; tentatively, D is TRBD1 (6 bases). Germline V gene data show CDR1 as MNHEY and CDR2 as SVGAGI. Between the trimmed V and J ends, which lost 2 bases and 2 bases, there was a span of 10 bases. This CDR3 is built from 15 residues. DNA of the CDR3: TGTGCCAGCAGTTACACAGGGACGGGCAATCAGCCCCAGCATTTT. This gives the protein CASSYTGTGNQPQHF.

The J gene is TRBJ2-5, the V gene TRBV27; D unclear. Germline V gives CDR1 MNHEY, CDR2 SMNVEV (reference sequence). V was cut by 8 bases and J by 4 bases, with 14 bases left in between. The CDR3 is 13 residues long. The CDR3 spells CASRSYLRETQYF. As DNA, the CDR3 is TGTGCCAGCCGTTCTTATCTTAGAGAGACCCAGTACTTC.

The chain is built from TRBV19 and TRBJ1-4; TRBD1 aligns across 7 bases. CDR1 and CDR2 (germline): LNHDA, SQIVND (reference sequence). The CDR3 is 15 amino acids. V lost 5 bases and J lost 7; bases outside the gene matches: 10. CDR3 DNA: TGTGCCAGTAGTGCCGGGACAGTAAAAGGTGAAAAACTGTTTTTT. Its translation is CASSAGTVKGEKLFF.

The V gene is TRBV4-1, the J gene TRBJ2-7, with TRBD1 identical over 7 bases. From germline, CDR1 is MGHRA and CDR2 YSYEKL. V shed 1 base and J 3 bases; nucleotides not matched to a gene: 15. CDR3 length: 18 residues. The CDR3 nucleotides are TGCGCCAGCAGCCAAGTAAACAGGGGACGGCCGATAGACTACGAGCAGTACTTC. Translating gives CASSQVNRGRPIDYEQYF.

The rearrangement joins TRBV5-1 to TRBJ2-7; D may be TRBD2 (5 bases). The CDR3 is 15 amino acids. The germline gives CDR1 SGHRS, CDR2 YFSETQ. V was cut by 0 bases and J by 0 bases, with 10 bases left in between. CDR3 DNA: TGCGCCAGCAGCTTGGAGCCGGGGAGCTCCTACGAGCAGTACTTC. Encoded protein: CASSLEPGSSYEQYF.

This chain links TRBV6-5 with TRBJ2-2; 7 nucleotides align to TRBD1. CDR3 length: 16 amino acids. Germline values: CDR1 MNHEY, CDR2 SVGAGI. V was clipped by 3 bases and J by 2 bases; unmatched bases: 6. CDR3 amino acids: CASSYLDRANTGELFF. CDR3 in DNA: TGTGCCAGCAGTTATCTAGACAGGGCTAACACCGGGGAGCTGTTTTTT.

The genes are TRBV6-5 and TRBJ2-5; the D gene is possibly TRBD2 (6 bases). CDR1 is MNHEY, CDR2 SVGAGI, per germline. This CDR3 has 15 amino acids. V shed 3 bases and J shed 3 bases, with 14 bases lying between them. The CDR3 spells CASSYRDSWEETQYF. The CDR3 DNA reads as TGTGCCAGCAGTTATCGGGACTCGTGGGAAGAGACCCAGTACTTC.